This TCR beta chain is drawn from a study of T cells in Graves' hyperthyroidism and ophthalmopathy (dated by TCRdb to between 2017 and 2020). At the level of the whole study: To identify TCR V-J signatures that set the groups apart, the researchers used a discovery cohort of roughly 100 patients, made up of roughly 45 with Graves' ophthalmopathy and some 58 with stable Graves' hyperthyroidism. Prospective prediction of ophthalmopathy was tested in an independent validation cohort of 18 to 20 hyperthyroidism patients and around 16 patients who later progressed to ophthalmopathy. For training and testing, the 100 patients in the discovery cohort were randomly divided in a 7:3 ratio. In roughly six Graves' hyperthyroidism patients, the study also compared T-cell repertoires from thyroid tissue with T-cell repertoires from blood. Once sampling was done, hyperthyroidism patients were given methimazole at a starting dose of 30 mg daily, whereas ophthalmopathy patients were given high-dose intravenous methylprednisolone. The paper describes TCR Vbeta CDR3 sequencing of roughly 130 peripheral blood samples, made up of about 40 ophthalmopathy patients, 70 to 75 hyperthyroidism patients and 17 progressor patients. The paper as a whole reports these results and caveats: In validation, progression to ophthalmopathy was predicted by the model with around 70% sensitivity and 72% to 85% specificity, a median of approximately 6.5 months before onset. In cross-validation, a model built on a 13 V-J signature told ophthalmopathy apart from stable hyperthyroidism with 85% to 90% sensitivity and roughly 81% specificity, and in testing the same model reached 80%/75%. Most expanded thyroid clonotypes (frequency above 0.001) were also detected in blood, a finding suggesting that blood repertoires may reflect thyroid immune responses. No statistical method was used to set the sample size in advance, and investigators knew the group allocation.

Stable Graves' hyperthyroidism was defined as no progression to ophthalmopathy during 18 months of follow-up. Hyperthyroidism patients were aged 18 to 65 years and newly diagnosed, with disease duration of less than 2 months. Patients with uncontrolled infections, other autoimmune diseases, pregnancy or lactation were excluded. Diagnoses were established on the basis of clinical symptoms, serum thyroxine and TRAb, thyroid ultrasound, and orbital computed tomography. Trizol reagent was used to extract total RNA, and RNA quality was then checked on an Agilent 2100 Bioanalyzer. Amplification of TCR beta CDR3 regions was carried out from RNA transcripts. For the first round of RT-PCR on the TCR CDR3, the HTBI primer set was used together with the Qiagen OneStep RT-PCR kit. The libraries were constructed in a second round of multiplex PCR and then size-selected and purified. Libraries were sequenced paired-end with 100 bp reads on an Illumina HiSeq2000. The study's own analysis went as follows. SOAPnuke was used to process the raw data, with reads discarded if the reads contained adapters or uncalled bases, had a mean Phred below 15, or lacked an exact constant-primer or identifier match. High-quality paired reads were merged with COPE v1.2.5, and unique nucleotide sequences were defined as clonotypes. Clonotypes were aligned to IMGT TRBV, TRBD and TRBJ reference segments using MiTCR v1.1. The analysis included only V-J combinations with a frequency above 0.0001, which together covered around 99% of the repertoires. A TCS score was defined as the ratio of F50 (clonal expansion) to E x V (chaos), with BLOSUM62-based TCRdist applied between CDR3 peptides within each V-J. Welch's t-statistics and random forest reduced roughly 540 V-J features to 13, which were used in a naive Bayes classifier (R e1071). The similarity between thyroid and blood repertoires was quantified using the Morisita-Horn index. TCRdb reran the public reads through fastp at Q25 and MiXCR, keeping productive beta chains. Duplicate CDR3 protein sequences are folded into a single record with the most common DNA and genes. These V and J calls are TCRdb output, not the study's own analysis. This sample gives a few hundred thousand distinct CDR3 sequences in total; about half of them show up just once. More than 7.5% of the sample is in the top ten clones.

This clonotype was seen ten or more times. The antigen this receptor binds is unknown. No qualities accompany the bases; no much larger clone lies one base away. Unmatched junction bases come to 5, with V trimmed by 2 bases and J by 3 bases. Reading from cysteine to phenylalanine, the CDR3 counts 15 amino acids. The sequence is cut down to CDR3 DNA, 45 bases in frame from base 1. The V gene is TRBV12-3 or TRBV12-4 and the J gene is TRBJ2-7, with TRBD1 matching 9 junction bases. The sequence came from a woman aged 18-29 years with Graves' hyperthyroidism. The specimen sequenced was peripheral blood or thyroid tissue (not recorded which). The CDR3 is CASSLSRDRDYEQYF. The sequence in DNA is TGTGCCAGCAGTTTAAGCCGGGACAGGGACTACGAGCAGTACTTC.